One T cell receptor beta chain is described in this entry. Its specificity is not known. CDR1 and CDR2 (germline): SGHRS, YFSETQ. With 1 base clipped from V and 0 bases from J, the junction kept 10 bases outside the gene matches. The length of the CDR3 is 19 residues. These data come from a study of T cell responses to AZD1222 COVID-19 vaccine. Regarding the study as a whole: Distributed over spike, vaccine-associated CD4 TCRs predominated at 160-218 and 743-854.

TCRdb's copy holds only in-frame clones and misses some; the assay was immunoSEQ multiplex PCR. The profile shows 80,000 or so clones, nearly 85% of them singletons. Sequencing used peripheral blood, obtained on day 0 of AZD1222 vaccination. J is TRBJ1-3 and V is TRBV5-1, with 10 bases that match TRBD1. This TCR was recovered from an adult in good health. CDR3 loop: CASSLSGTGAVSSGNTIYF. In DNA, the CDR3 is TGCGCCAGCAGCTTGTCCGGGACAGGGGCTGTTAGCTCTGGAAACACCATATATTTT.